These 22 T cell receptor beta chains were all obtained from the same sample, sequenced in a study of T cells after yellow fever vaccination. One entry per CDR3 protein, called by TCRdb with MiXCR from the 5' RACE reads. The sample has 70,000 to 80,000 distinct CDR3 sequences; around 7.8% are singletons. Sequenced material: CD8+ T cells sorted from PBMCs, taken roughly 10 days after the first yellow fever vaccination. These receptors came from a young man who received the YFV17D yellow fever vaccine.

The sample holds a few counts of this clonotype. The J gene is TRBJ2-3, the V gene TRBV7-9; D unclear. Per germline, CDR1 SEHNR and CDR2 FQNEAQ (reference sequence). The CDR3 spans 12 residues. Deletions cut 4 bases from V and 6 bases from J, with 8 bases between. CDR3: CASSSGFDTQYF. CDR3 DNA: TGTGCCAGCAGCTCGGGCTTCGATACGCAGTATTTT. Together with reference TRBV7-9 and TRBJ2-3, the CDR3 gives the full variable domain: DTGVSQNPRHKITKRGQNVTFRCDPISEHNRLYWYRQTLGQGPEFLTYFQNEAQLEKSRLLSDRFSAERPKGSFSTLEIQRTEQGDSAMYLCASSSGFDTQYFGPGTRLTVL.

The chain couples TRBV15 to TRBJ2-5; 9 nucleotides agree with TRBD2. The CDR3 has 15 residues. Germline V gene sequence: CDR1 LNHNV, CDR2 YYDKDF (reference sequence). With 8 bases clipped from V and 5 bases from J, the junction kept 12 bases outside the gene matches. The CDR3 sequence is CATAFGTSKVETQYF. For the CDR3, the DNA is TGTGCCACCGCATTCGGGACTAGCAAAGTGGAGACCCAGTACTTC.

About this clonotype: This clone may be a read error of a much larger clone one base away. The chain links TRBV4-3 to TRBJ2-3, with TRBD2 as a possible D gene (5 bases). Germline CDR1 LGHNA, CDR2 YSLEER. The V end was cut by 1 base, the J end by 4 bases, with 9 bases between. The CDR3 is 14 residues long. The CDR3 nucleotides read TGCGCCAGCAGCCAAGTTACGGGGTCAGATACGCAGTATTTT. Protein: CASSQVTGSDTQYF.

This clonotype was counted between two and nine times. The chain joins TRBV19 to TRBJ1-5; 7 bases match TRBD1. V dropped 7 bases and J dropped 4; count of bases not matched to a gene: 10. CDR1 is LNHDA and CDR2 is SQIVND in the germline V gene (reference sequence). The CDR3 has 15 residues. The chain's CDR3 is CASTISTGKNQPQHF. The CDR3 DNA sequence: TGTGCCAGTACCATATCGACAGGGAAGAATCAGCCCCAGCATTTT.

This clonotype has only a few counts. The chain combines TRBV12-3 or TRBV12-4 with TRBJ2-2, with D perhaps TRBD2 (6 bases). Trimming cost V 8 bases and J 2 bases, with 12 bases left between them. The CDR3 spans 14 residues. The CDR3 here is CASARGTNTGELFF. The CDR3 DNA follows: TGTGCCAGCGCTCGCGGGACCAACACCGGGGAGCTGTTTTTT.

This clonotype has more than one count but fewer than ten. The chain recombines TRBV20-1 with TRBJ2-5; 11 nucleotides line up with TRBD1. CDR3 length: 17 residues. V shed 2 bases and J 2 bases; nucleotides not matched to a gene: 10. Germline V lookup: CDR1 DFQATT, CDR2 SNEGSKA (reference sequence). The CDR3 here is CSARLTLDRGRQETQYF. CDR3 bases: TGCAGTGCTAGACTAACTTTGGACAGGGGGCGGCAAGAGACCCAGTACTTC.

This clonotype was picked up many times. The genes are TRBV7-2 and TRBJ2-5; D is unclear. The ends were cut back, 5 bases at V and 1 base at J, with 14 bases in the middle. The CDR3 covers 15 residues. CDR1 is SGHTA and CDR2 is FQGNSA in the germline V gene. CDR3 sequence reads: CASSPRFAVQETQYF. The CDR3, as DNA: TGTGCCAGCAGCCCGAGGTTTGCGGTCCAAGAGACCCAGTACTTC.

This clonotype was picked up many times. The chain joins TRBV6-5 to TRBJ1-2, with TRBD1 as a possible D gene (5 bases). Trimming cost V 4 bases and J 3 bases, with 15 bases left between them. Germline assignment: CDR1 MNHEY and CDR2 SVGAGI. This CDR3 spans 15 amino acids. In DNA, the CDR3 is TGTGCCAGCAGTTCCGTCCTCGAGACAGACTATGGCTACACCTTC. It is translated as CASSSVLETDYGYTF.

As regards this clonotype: A much larger clonotype is one base distant, so this may be a read error. The CDR3 sequence is CSVEDPAGGPHETQYF. CDR3 DNA sequence: TGCAGCGTTGAAGATCCCGCGGGGGGGCCCCACGAGACCCAGTACTTC. The chain combines TRBV29-1 with TRBJ2-5, with 9 bases that match TRBD2. Germline CDR1 and CDR2: SQVTM and ANQGSEA. Losses at the gene ends were 0 bases for V and 5 bases for J; bases not matched to a gene: 10. This CDR3 comprises 16 residues.

This clonotype has a handful of counts. This sequence joins TRBV7-2 and TRBJ1-2; no definite D call. V lost 1 base and J 12 bases, leaving 15 bases between the germline ends. Germline assignment: CDR1 SGHTA and CDR2 FQGNSA. CDR3 length equals 13 residues. This CDR3 is CASSLGWSGLHTF. The CDR3 nucleotides read TGTGCCAGCAGCTTAGGATGGTCAGGCCTCCACACCTTC.

This clonotype was seen ten or more times. This chain joins TRBV12-3 or TRBV12-4 and TRBJ1-1; D is uncertain. CDR3 length: 14 amino acids. V dropped 7 bases and J dropped 11 bases, with 23 bases sitting between them. The CDR3 bases are TGTGCCAGCACCCTGGACGCTTACACACTGAAGGCTTTCTTT. Its protein product is CASTLDAYTLKAFF.

In this sample, this clonotype turned up a few times. The gene calls are TRBV4-1 and TRBJ2-3; D may be TRBD1 (5 bases). The germline V and J ends were trimmed by 4 bases and 0 bases, with 11 bases remaining between them. The CDR3 contains 15 residues. Germline CDR1 and CDR2: MGHRA and YSYEKL. In DNA, the CDR3 is TGCGCCAGCAGCCCCCGACAGAGAAGCACAGATACGCAGTATTTT. It yields the protein CASSPRQRSTDTQYF.

Ten or more counts support this clonotype. The gene calls are TRBV6-5 and TRBJ2-7; 7 bases align to TRBD1. Trimming at V came to 7 bases and at J to 3 bases, leaving 9 bases not matched to a gene. The CDR3 length is 14 residues. Looked up from germline, CDR1 is MNHEY and CDR2 is SVGAGI. CDR3 DNA sequence: TGTGCCAGCACCAAACGAGGGGGCGACTACGAGCAGTACTTC. Protein sequence: CASTKRGGDYEQYF.

The chain links TRBV12-3 or TRBV12-4 to TRBJ1-1, with D unresolved. The CDR3 is 14 residues long. V was shortened by 2 bases and J by 1 base, with 8 bases between the two germline ends. The CDR3 DNA sequence: TGTGCCAGCAGTTTATCCCCGACGAACACTGAAGCTTTCTTT. This codes for CASSLSPTNTEAFF.

At least ten counts were recorded for this clonotype. The rearrangement links TRBV12-3 or TRBV12-4 to TRBJ2-1; D ambiguous. V lost 7 bases and J lost 2, with 12 bases in between. The CDR3 sequence is 14 residues long. The CDR3 loop reads CASKVGGPYNEQFF. CDR3 DNA sequence: TGTGCCAGCAAGGTGGGCGGCCCCTACAATGAGCAGTTCTTC.

As concerns this clonotype: With a much larger clone just one base away, this may be a read error. V and J are TRBV10-3 and TRBJ2-5; possibly TRBD2 for D (6 bases). V lost 3 bases and J 5 bases, leaving 22 bases between the germline ends. Germline-derived CDR1 and CDR2 are ENHRY and SYGVKD. CDR3 length equals 17 residues. This CDR3 reads CAISESFDAGTQETQYF. The CDR3, as DNA: TGTGCCATCAGTGAATCCTTTGACGCGGGGACGCAGGAGACCCAGTACTTC.

Ten or more counts support this clonotype. The CDR3 nucleotides are TGCGCCAGCAGCTTTGGCCCAACTAATGAAAAACTGTTTTTT. Protein product: CASSFGPTNEKLFF. The rearrangement links TRBV5-1 to TRBJ1-4; D gene uncertain. The CDR3 runs 14 residues. Germline values: CDR1 SGHRS, CDR2 YFSETQ. V lost 2 bases to trimming and J lost 0 bases, with 5 bases between them. The whole variable domain, filled in from reference TRBV5-1 and TRBJ1-4, reads KAGVTQTPRYLIKTRGQQVTLSCSPISGHRSVSWYQQTPGQGLQFLFEYFSETQRNKGNFPGRFSGRQFSNSRSEMNVSTLELGDSALYLCASSFGPTNEKLFFGSGTQLSVL.

This clonotype was picked up a small number of times. V and J are TRBV7-2 and TRBJ2-7; D might be TRBD1 (6 bases). The length of the CDR3 is 15 residues. Germline V CDR1 and CDR2: SGHTA, FQGNSA. Trimming left V 3 bases short and J 1 base short, with 13 bases between. CDR3 residues: CASSLYQGRSYEQYF. The DNA for the CDR3 is TGTGCCAGCAGCTTGTATCAGGGGCGATCCTACGAGCAGTACTTC. Using reference TRBV7-2 and TRBJ2-7 for the parts outside the CDR3, the full variable domain is GAGVSQSPSNKVTEKGKDVELRCDPISGHTALYWYRQSLGQGLEFLIYFQGNSAPDKSGLPSDRFSAERTGGSVSTLTIQRTQQEDSAVYLCASSLYQGRSYEQYFGPGTRLTVT.

This clonotype was detected many times. This chain joins TRBV7-9 and TRBJ2-4; D call uncertain. V lost 1 base to trimming and J lost 0 bases, with 4 bases between them. Germline CDR1 and CDR2: SEHNR and FQNEAQ (reference sequence). This CDR3 contains 14 residues. CDR3 protein: CASSLDVAKNIQYF. The CDR3 nucleotides are TGTGCCAGCAGCTTAGACGTAGCCAAAAACATTCAGTACTTC.

This clonotype appeared many times. The V gene is TRBV5-6, the J gene TRBJ1-2; no reliable D call. CDR1 and CDR2 from the germline V gene are SGHDT and YYEEEE. Trimming removed 4 bases at V and 4 bases at J, with 17 bases between. The CDR3 is 15 residues long. CDR3 protein: CASSPAEAILYGYTF. CDR3 nucleotide sequence: TGTGCCAGCAGCCCTGCCGAAGCGATCCTCTATGGCTACACCTTC.

This clonotype was detected ten times or more. V usage is TRBV6-5 and J usage is TRBJ2-5, with no clear D. V was clipped by 2 bases and J by 5 bases, with 18 bases between them. CDR3 size: 16 residues. CDR1 is MNHEY, CDR2 SVGAGI, per germline. The CDR3 coding sequence is TGTGCCAGCAGTTACCACGTGCCATGGCCGGTTGAGACCCAGTACTTC. Translation: CASSYHVPWPVETQYF.

This clonotype was found a few times. This chain links TRBV7-6 with TRBJ2-7; the D call may be TRBD1 or TRBD2 (6 bases each). Trimming cost V 5 bases and J 7 bases, with 21 bases left between them. The CDR3 loop spans 15 amino acids. The germline V gene has CDR1 SGHVS and CDR2 FNYEAQ. In nucleotides, the CDR3 is TGTGCCAGCAGCCCTAAGAGGGACACCGGGGGAGAGCAGTACTTC. Amino acids: CASSPKRDTGGEQYF.